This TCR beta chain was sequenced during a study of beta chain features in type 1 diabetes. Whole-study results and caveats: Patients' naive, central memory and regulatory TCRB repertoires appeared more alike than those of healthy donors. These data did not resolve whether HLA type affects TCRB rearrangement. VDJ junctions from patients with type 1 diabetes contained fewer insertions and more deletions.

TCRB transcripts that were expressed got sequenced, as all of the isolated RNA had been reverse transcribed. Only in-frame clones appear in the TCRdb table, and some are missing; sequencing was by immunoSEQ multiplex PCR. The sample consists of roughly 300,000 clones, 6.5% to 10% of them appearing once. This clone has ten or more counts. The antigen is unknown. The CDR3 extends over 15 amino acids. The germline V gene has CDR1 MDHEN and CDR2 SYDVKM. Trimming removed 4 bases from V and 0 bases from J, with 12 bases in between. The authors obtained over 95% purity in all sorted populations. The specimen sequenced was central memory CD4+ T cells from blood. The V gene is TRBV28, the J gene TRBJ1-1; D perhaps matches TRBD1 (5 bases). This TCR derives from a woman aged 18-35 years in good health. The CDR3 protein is CASSSHGGVNTEAFF. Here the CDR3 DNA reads TGTGCCAGCAGTTCCCACGGGGGGGTGAACACTGAAGCTTTCTTT.